One sample yielded the 15 T cell receptor beta chains listed below, sequenced in a study of identical twins. Via MiXCR, TCRdb re-called the 5' RACE reads, giving one row per CDR3 protein. The table includes about 530,000 distinct CDR3 sequences, around 24% detected once. These records were also assigned to another study, of yellow fever vaccine responses in identical twins.

Sequencing used CD4+ T cells sorted from blood. The receptors originated from a woman under 30 in good health.

This clonotype was counted a few times. The chain uses TRBV12-3 or TRBV12-4 and TRBJ2-3; 9 bases match TRBD1. The V and J ends lost 7 bases and 3 bases, in that order; junction bases with no gene match: 14. This CDR3 is 17 amino acids long. CDR3 in amino acids: CASTQGEGTGWTDTQYF. In DNA, the CDR3 is TGTGCCAGCACCCAAGGCGAAGGGACAGGGTGGACAGATACGCAGTATTTT.

The chain is built from TRBV18 and TRBJ2-7, with TRBD2 matching 9 bases. The germline gives CDR1 KGHSH, CDR2 LQKENI. V lost 5 bases, J lost 5 bases, and 10 bases stayed unmatched. This CDR3 has 15 amino acids. The CDR3 DNA reads as TGTGCCAGCTCAAGCACCGGGACTAGCAACAACGAGCAGTACTTC. Translating gives CASSSTGTSNNEQYF.

The V call is TRBV25-1, the J call TRBJ2-2, with 8 bases fitting TRBD2. The germline gives CDR1 MGHDK, CDR2 SYGVNS. CDR3 length: 18 residues. V was pared by 4 bases and J by 7 bases, with 17 bases of the junction left unmatched. This CDR3 is CASSAGYLLAGGGGELFF. The DNA of the CDR3 is TGTGCCAGCAGTGCCGGATACCTTCTGGCGGGGGGCGGCGGGGAGCTGTTTTTT.

V is TRBV7-6 and J is TRBJ2-3; the D is unclear. This CDR3 comprises 15 residues. The V and J ends lost 3 bases and 0 bases respectively, with 10 bases between them. In germline, CDR1 is SGHVS, CDR2 FNYEAQ. CDR3 DNA: TGTGCCAGCAGCTTGGCGGAGACTAGCACAGATACGCAGTATTTT. Its translation: CASSLAETSTDTQYF.

The chain couples TRBV12-3 or TRBV12-4 to TRBJ1-2, with TRBD1 as a possible D gene (5 bases). The CDR3 runs 14 residues. V dropped 2 bases and J dropped 2 bases, with 9 bases sitting between them. The DNA for the CDR3 is TGTGCCAGCAGTTTAAACAGGAGAAACTATGGCTACACCTTC. As protein: CASSLNRRNYGYTF.

The J gene is TRBJ1-2, the V gene TRBV2, with a weak D call TRBD1 (6 bases). Germline V gives CDR1 SNHLY, CDR2 FYNNEI. The CDR3 is made up of 14 amino acids. V was clipped by 6 bases and J by 2 bases, with 13 bases between them. The CDR3 sequence is CASRAAGANYGYTF. The CDR3 coding sequence is TGTGCCAGCAGGGCCGCAGGGGCGAACTATGGCTACACCTTC.

This clonotype was recorded a few times. The chain is built from TRBV12-3 or TRBV12-4 and TRBJ1-2, with unresolved D. The CDR3 totals 13 residues. V lost 2 bases to trimming and J lost 0 bases, with 4 bases between them. This CDR3 reads CASSLQANYGYTF. CDR3 nucleotide sequence: TGTGCCAGCAGTTTACAAGCTAACTATGGCTACACCTTC.

The chain has TRBV10-3 and TRBJ1-1; 7 bases agree with TRBD1. Germline V gene data show CDR1 as ENHRY and CDR2 as SYGVKD. The ends lost 3 bases at V and 1 base at J; junction bases unmatched: 5. This CDR3 spans 15 amino acids. The CDR3 reads CAISEHRGRNTEAFF. CDR3 DNA: TGTGCCATCAGTGAACACAGGGGCAGGAACACTGAAGCTTTCTTT.

The chain uses TRBV5-1 and TRBJ2-7; TRBD1 matches 10 bases. The CDR3 loop spans 13 amino acids. The junction had 7 bases not matched to a gene; V was cut back by 4 bases and J by 9 bases. Germline values: CDR1 SGHRS, CDR2 YFSETQ. The CDR3 sequence: CASSTGTGETQYF. In DNA form, the CDR3 reads TGCGCCAGCAGCACCGGGACAGGGGAGACGCAGTACTTC.

The chain has TRBV7-9 and TRBJ2-3, with TRBD2 as a possible D gene (5 bases). The CDR3 extends over 16 amino acids. Germline CDR1 and CDR2: SEHNR and FQNEAQ (reference sequence). With 5 bases removed from V and 0 bases from J, the gap between germline ends came to 15 bases. The chain's CDR3 is CASSHMRALSTDTQYF. CDR3 in DNA: TGTGCCAGCAGCCACATGAGGGCCCTAAGCACAGATACGCAGTATTTT.

The sample holds a few counts of this clonotype. The V gene is TRBV15, the J gene TRBJ2-1, with D possibly being TRBD2 (5 bases). Trimming shortened V by 0 bases and J by 4 bases, and 10 bases separated the two germline ends. Looked up from germline, CDR1 is LNHNV and CDR2 is YYDKDF (reference sequence). This CDR3 is 15 amino acids long. CDR3 nucleotides: TGTGCCACCAGCAGAGATCGCGGGCGATACAATGAGCAGTTCTTC. It codes for CATSRDRGRYNEQFF.

The chain employs TRBV5-6 and TRBJ2-5; D not certain. The V end lost 0 bases, the J end lost 4 bases, and 10 bases lay between the germline ends. The CDR3 runs to 14 residues. CDR1 is SGHDT and CDR2 is YYEEEE in the germline V gene. CDR3 bases: TGTGCCAGCAGCTTGGTGGGCTTGACAGAGACCCAGTACTTC. It codes for CASSLVGLTETQYF.

V and J are TRBV20-1 and TRBJ1-3; possible D gene TRBD1, 6 bases. Germline V CDR1 and CDR2: DFQATT, SNEGSKA (reference sequence). There are 16 residues in the CDR3. Trimming removed 4 bases from V and 0 bases from J, with 16 bases in between. The CDR3 coding sequence is TGCAGTGCTACCACCCAGGGGATCAGCTCTGGAAACACCATATATTTT. Translation: CSATTQGISSGNTIYF.

There are a few counts of this clonotype. V usage is TRBV24-1 and J usage is TRBJ2-7; possible D gene TRBD1, 6 bases. The CDR3 extends over 14 amino acids. Germline CDR1 is KGHDR and CDR2 is SFDVKD. V lost 5 bases and J lost 1, with 11 bases in between. The CDR3 DNA reads as TGTGCCACCAGTGGGGACAATCCGTCCTACGAGCAGTACTTC. It encodes CATSGDNPSYEQYF.

This clonotype was seen a few times. The V call is TRBV28, the J call TRBJ1-6, with TRBD1 matching over 7 bases. The CDR3 is 17 amino acids. Losses at the gene ends were 6 bases for V and 7 bases for J; bases not matched to a gene: 15. Germline CDR1 and CDR2: MDHEN and SYDVKM. Here the CDR3 DNA reads TGTGCCAGCAGCCCACTCCTCGGACAGGACCGAAATTCACCCCTCCACTTT. It translates to CASSPLLGQDRNSPLHF. Variable domain in full (rest from reference TRBV28 and TRBJ1-6): DVKVTQSSRYLVKRTGEKVFLECVQDMDHENMFWYRQDPGLGLRLIYFSYDVKMKEKGDIPEGYSVSREKKERFSLILESASTNQTSMYLCASSPLLGQDRNSPLHFGNGTRLTVT.